This T cell receptor beta chain was retrieved from a study of blood T cell repertoires in COVID-19. Per the original data handling: Reference gene primer amplification gave nucleated cell count estimates. Profiled with immunoSEQ multiplex PCR; TCRdb holds only in-frame clones, not every one. The V and J calls and clone size are taken from that table; D and trimming were inferred from the DNA. The sample lists roughly 150,000 clones, around 86% seen once, with about 4% in the top ten. The V end lost 1 base, the J end lost 3 bases, and 16 bases lay between the germline ends. From germline, CDR1 is MGHRA and CDR2 YSYEKL. The CDR3 runs 17 residues.

The clonotype comes from a woman of 80 years or more with acute or convalescent COVID-19. The chain recombines TRBV4-1 with TRBJ2-1; D gene uncertain. The sample comprised peripheral blood. The CDR3 protein is CASSQVRLVSGYNEQFF. CDR3 DNA: TGCGCCAGCAGCCAAGTTCGGCTGGTATCGGGCTACAATGAGCAGTTCTTC.